These T cell receptor beta chains were read from a single sample in a study of cytomegalovirus exposure and HLA in healthy donors. The protocol was immunoSEQ multiplex PCR, while the TCRdb copy is restricted to in-frame clones and leaves out a portion. Here the sample spans about 150,000 clones, approximately 85% being singletons. The material sequenced was PBMCs. The source of these receptors is a woman under 30 in good health and CMV-seronegative. The CDR3 runs from the conserved cysteine through the conserved F or W. The order of the fields is V gene, D gene, clone size, J gene, CDR3 DNA, CDR3 protein. The D gene is left open where the match is weak. A row's size may be missing; if present it is once, few, many or a size class.

v_gene: TRBV18; d_gene: -; abundance: few; j_gene: TRBJ1-5; CDR3nt: TGTGCCAGCTCACCTCGTAGAGGTAATCAGCCCCAGCATTTT; CDR3aa: CASSPRRGNQPQHF
v_gene: TRBV6-6; d_gene: -; abundance: -; j_gene: TRBJ2-1; CDR3nt: TGTGCCAGCACCCGAACTACGAATGAGCAGTTCTTC; CDR3aa: CASTRTTNEQFF
v_gene: TRBV6-1; d_gene: TRBD1; abundance: -; j_gene: TRBJ2-2; CDR3nt: TGTGCCAGCAGTGTAACGACAGGGTCCGTCGGGGAGCTGTTTTTT; CDR3aa: CASSVTTGSVGELFF
v_gene: TRBV2; d_gene: -; abundance: -; j_gene: TRBJ1-3; CDR3nt: TGTGCCAGAACAGGGTCCTTGGCAAACACCATATATTTT; CDR3aa: CARTGSLANTIYF
v_gene: TRBV27; d_gene: TRBD2; abundance: -; j_gene: TRBJ2-2; CDR3nt: TGTGCCAGCAGTTTATCCGGCGGGGGGCCCCCCACCGGGGAGCTGTTTTTT; CDR3aa: CASSLSGGGPPTGELFF
v_gene: TRBV30; d_gene: -; abundance: -; j_gene: TRBJ1-5; CDR3nt: TGTGCCTGGAGTATCGGGGACAACCTTGATCAGCCCCAGCATTTT; CDR3aa: CAWSIGDNLDQPQHF
v_gene: TRBV7-2; d_gene: -; abundance: -; j_gene: TRBJ2-7; CDR3nt: TGTGCCAGCAGCTTACGAGGCGAGCAGTACTTC; CDR3aa: CASSLRGEQYF
v_gene: TRBV9; d_gene: TRBD2; abundance: -; j_gene: TRBJ2-2; CDR3nt: TGTGCCAGCAGCGTAGCTTTAGCGGGGGTTAACGGGGAGCTGTTTTTT; CDR3aa: CASSVALAGVNGELFF
v_gene: TRBV4-3; d_gene: TRBD1; abundance: -; j_gene: TRBJ2-1; CDR3nt: TGCGCCAGCAGGGGGACAGGCTACAATGAGCAGTTCTTC; CDR3aa: CASRGTGYNEQFF
v_gene: TRBV15; d_gene: -; abundance: -; j_gene: TRBJ2-7; CDR3nt: TGTGCCACCAGCACCACACGGGGGGCTGAACTGTCCTACGAGCAGTACTTC; CDR3aa: CATSTTRGAELSYEQYF
v_gene: TRBV5-1; d_gene: -; abundance: once; j_gene: TRBJ1-4; CDR3nt: TGCGCCAGCAGCGGGGGTGGCGGGAGCGGTAATGAAAAACTGTTTTTT; CDR3aa: CASSGGGGSGNEKLFF
v_gene: TRBV18; d_gene: -; abundance: -; j_gene: TRBJ1-2; CDR3nt: TGTGCCAGCTCACCAACGGTCTATGGCTACACCTTC; CDR3aa: CASSPTVYGYTF
v_gene: TRBV10-1; d_gene: -; abundance: -; j_gene: TRBJ2-1; CDR3nt: TGCGCCAGCAGTGGGGGGCCGAGGGGAATGAACAATGAGCAGTTCTTC; CDR3aa: CASSGGPRGMNNEQFF
v_gene: TRBV25-1; d_gene: -; abundance: -; j_gene: TRBJ1-2; CDR3nt: TGTGCCAGCAGTGAGGCCAGGGTATTCGGCTACACCTTC; CDR3aa: CASSEARVFGYTF
v_gene: TRBV28; d_gene: TRBD1; abundance: -; j_gene: TRBJ1-3; CDR3nt: TGTGCCAGCACCCCAGGGGGGATTGGAAACACCATATATTTT; CDR3aa: CASTPGGIGNTIYF
v_gene: TRBV14; d_gene: TRBD1; abundance: -; j_gene: TRBJ2-5; CDR3nt: TGTGCCAGCAGCCGGTGGACAGGGGGATCGTCAGAGACCCAGTACTTC; CDR3aa: CASSRWTGGSSETQYF
v_gene: TRBV28; d_gene: -; abundance: -; j_gene: TRBJ2-5; CDR3nt: TGTGCCACAGAGCAGGGGGGCGGAGAGACCCAGTACTTC; CDR3aa: CATEQGGGETQYF
v_gene: TRBV5-4; d_gene: -; abundance: -; j_gene: TRBJ2-1; CDR3nt: TGTGCCAGCAGCTTGGAAGGGAGTTCATCGGAGCAGTTCTTC; CDR3aa: CASSLEGSSSEQFF
v_gene: TRBV6-5; d_gene: -; abundance: -; j_gene: TRBJ2-5; CDR3nt: TGTGCCAGCAGTTCCCTCCCCGGGGAGACCCAGTACTTC; CDR3aa: CASSSLPGETQYF
v_gene: TRBV27; d_gene: TRBD1; abundance: -; j_gene: TRBJ1-1; CDR3nt: TGTGCCAGCAGTTTAAAACCCCCAGGGGGAGGGAACACTGAAGCTTTCTTT; CDR3aa: CASSLKPPGGGNTEAFF
v_gene: TRBV28; d_gene: TRBD1; abundance: few; j_gene: TRBJ2-1; CDR3nt: TGTGCCACGAACAGGGGAGTCGATGAGCAGTTCTTC; CDR3aa: CATNRGVDEQFF
v_gene: TRBV4-1; d_gene: TRBD2; abundance: -; j_gene: TRBJ2-1; CDR3nt: TGCGCCAGCAGCCTCCGACTAGCGACATACAATGAGCAGTTCTTC; CDR3aa: CASSLRLATYNEQFF
v_gene: TRBV27; d_gene: -; abundance: once; j_gene: TRBJ1-1; CDR3nt: TGTGCCAGCAGGCCCGGGACACTGAACACTGAAGCTTTCTTT; CDR3aa: CASRPGTLNTEAFF
v_gene: TRBV10-1; d_gene: -; abundance: -; j_gene: TRBJ2-2; CDR3nt: TGCGCCAGCAGTGAGTCTGGGGGCTGGGACACCGGGGAGCTGTTTTTT; CDR3aa: CASSESGGWDTGELFF
v_gene: TRBV11-2; d_gene: TRBD2; abundance: -; j_gene: TRBJ2-2; CDR3nt: TGTGCCAGCAGCTTACTGCGGGGGGGCACCGGGGAGCTGTTTTTT; CDR3aa: CASSLLRGGTGELFF
v_gene: TRBV7-2; d_gene: -; abundance: few; j_gene: TRBJ2-2; CDR3nt: TGTGCCAGCAGCTTCCGGCAGGGCACCGGGGAGCTGTTTTTT; CDR3aa: CASSFRQGTGELFF
v_gene: TRBV29-1; d_gene: -; abundance: -; j_gene: TRBJ2-2; CDR3nt: TGCAGCCCTTTTAACACCGGGGAGCTGTTTTTT; CDR3aa: CSPFNTGELFF
v_gene: TRBV6-5; d_gene: -; abundance: few; j_gene: TRBJ2-3; CDR3nt: TGTGCCAGCAGTAGGGGCGGGGGCACCCCGGGGGCGCAGTATTTT; CDR3aa: CASSRGGGTPGAQYF
v_gene: TRBV5-1; d_gene: -; abundance: -; j_gene: TRBJ2-3; CDR3nt: TGCGCCAGCAGCTCTACGGGGACAGATACGCAGTATTTT; CDR3aa: CASSSTGTDTQYF
v_gene: TRBV5-1; d_gene: -; abundance: -; j_gene: TRBJ2-7; CDR3nt: TGCGCCAGCAGCTCCCCGGTGGCTGCGGGGACCTACGAGCAGTACTTC; CDR3aa: CASSSPVAAGTYEQYF
v_gene: TRBV5-4; d_gene: TRBD2; abundance: once; j_gene: TRBJ2-2; CDR3nt: TGTGCCAGCAGTCCTAGCGGGACACTCGGGGGGGAGCTGTTTTTT; CDR3aa: CASSPSGTLGGELFF
v_gene: TRBV10-3; d_gene: TRBD1; abundance: once; j_gene: TRBJ1-2; CDR3nt: TGTGCCATCAGTGAGTCCACGACAGGGGTTAACTATGGCTACACCTTC; CDR3aa: CAISESTTGVNYGYTF
v_gene: TRBV6-6; d_gene: -; abundance: -; j_gene: TRBJ1-2; CDR3nt: TGTGCCAGCAGACAGCACCCAGGGTTATGCGGCTACACCTTC; CDR3aa: CASRQHPGLCGYTF
v_gene: TRBV4-1; d_gene: -; abundance: -; j_gene: TRBJ2-1; CDR3nt: TGCGCCAGCAGCCAAGATCCCCCCCCCGTTTCCTACAATGAGCAGTTCTTC; CDR3aa: CASSQDPPPVSYNEQFF
v_gene: TRBV4-1; d_gene: TRBD1; abundance: few; j_gene: TRBJ1-2; CDR3nt: TGCGCCAGCAGCCAGGTAGGGACAGGAGCATCCTTGGGCTACACCTTC; CDR3aa: CASSQVGTGASLGYTF
v_gene: TRBV4-3; d_gene: -; abundance: -; j_gene: TRBJ2-4; CDR3nt: TGCGCCAGCAGCCAAGAGGGGGCCACCAAAAACATTCAGTACTTC; CDR3aa: CASSQEGATKNIQYF
v_gene: TRBV9; d_gene: TRBD2; abundance: -; j_gene: TRBJ2-2; CDR3nt: TGTGCCAGCAACCGGGAGGTCGCTTCTACCGGGGAGCTGTTTTTT; CDR3aa: CASNREVASTGELFF
v_gene: TRBV30; d_gene: -; abundance: -; j_gene: TRBJ2-7; CDR3nt: TGTGCCTGGAGTGTCGACAGGTACGGCGAGCAGTACTTC; CDR3aa: CAWSVDRYGEQYF
v_gene: TRBV5-1; d_gene: TRBD2; abundance: once; j_gene: TRBJ2-2; CDR3nt: TGCGCCAGCAGCTTTAGCGGGAGGAGCCCCGGGGAGCTGTTTTTT; CDR3aa: CASSFSGRSPGELFF
v_gene: TRBV4-1; d_gene: -; abundance: -; j_gene: TRBJ2-3; CDR3nt: TGCGCCAGCAGCCAAGGTGGGGGGTCGATAGATACGCAGTATTTT; CDR3aa: CASSQGGGSIDTQYF
v_gene: TRBV11-3; d_gene: -; abundance: few; j_gene: TRBJ2-3; CDR3nt: TGTGCCAGCTCATGGCCGCAGTATTTT; CDR3aa: CASSWPQYF